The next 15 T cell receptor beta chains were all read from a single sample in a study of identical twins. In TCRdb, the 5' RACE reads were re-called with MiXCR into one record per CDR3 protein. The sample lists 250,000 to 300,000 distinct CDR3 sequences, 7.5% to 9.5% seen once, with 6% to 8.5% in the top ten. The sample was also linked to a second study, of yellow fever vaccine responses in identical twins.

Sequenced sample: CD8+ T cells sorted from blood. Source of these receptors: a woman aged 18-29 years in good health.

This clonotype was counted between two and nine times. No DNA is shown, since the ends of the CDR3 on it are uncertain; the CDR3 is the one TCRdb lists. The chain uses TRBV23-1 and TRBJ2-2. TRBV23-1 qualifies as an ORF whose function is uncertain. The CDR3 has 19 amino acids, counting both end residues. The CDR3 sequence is CASSQSQSRVTRTPGSCFF.

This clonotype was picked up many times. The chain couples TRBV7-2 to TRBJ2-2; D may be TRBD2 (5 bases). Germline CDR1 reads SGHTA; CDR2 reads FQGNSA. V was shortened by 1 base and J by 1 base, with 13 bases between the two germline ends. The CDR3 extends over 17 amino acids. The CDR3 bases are TGTGCCAGCAGCTTAGTCCCAGCGGCGATGAACACCGGGGAGCTGTTTTTT. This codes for CASSLVPAAMNTGELFF.

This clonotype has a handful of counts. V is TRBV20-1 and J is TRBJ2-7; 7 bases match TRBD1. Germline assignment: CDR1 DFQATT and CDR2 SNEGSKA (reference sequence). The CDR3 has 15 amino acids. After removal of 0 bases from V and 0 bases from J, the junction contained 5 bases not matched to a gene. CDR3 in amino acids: CSARDIGTVSYEQYF. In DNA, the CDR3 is TGCAGTGCTAGAGATATTGGGACAGTCTCCTACGAGCAGTACTTC.

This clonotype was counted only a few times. CDR3 nucleotides: TGTGCCACCAGTGGGGCCGGGACTGAGCAGTTCTTC. Its protein product is CATSGAGTEQFF. The chain has TRBV24-1 and TRBJ2-1; D could derive from TRBD1 or TRBD2 (5 bases each). Germline V gene lookup returns CDR1 KGHDR and CDR2 SFDVKD. This CDR3 comprises 12 residues. The V end was cut by 5 bases, the J end by 9 bases, with 10 bases between.

CDR3 protein: CASSDRRRAEAFF. The CDR3 nucleotides are TGTGCCAGCAGCGACAGGAGAAGGGCTGAAGCTTTCTTT. The chain combines TRBV5-6 with TRBJ1-1, with D possibly matching TRBD1 (6 bases). Trimming cost V 4 bases and J 6 bases, with 13 bases left between them. This CDR3 spans 13 amino acids. Per the germline V gene, CDR1 is SGHDT and CDR2 is YYEEEE.

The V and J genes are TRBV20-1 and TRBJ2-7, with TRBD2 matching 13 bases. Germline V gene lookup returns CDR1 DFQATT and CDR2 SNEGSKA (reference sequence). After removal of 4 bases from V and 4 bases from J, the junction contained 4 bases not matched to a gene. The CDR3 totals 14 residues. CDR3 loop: CSAKLAGGPYEQYF. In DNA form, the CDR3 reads TGCAGTGCTAAACTAGCGGGAGGGCCGTACGAGCAGTACTTC.

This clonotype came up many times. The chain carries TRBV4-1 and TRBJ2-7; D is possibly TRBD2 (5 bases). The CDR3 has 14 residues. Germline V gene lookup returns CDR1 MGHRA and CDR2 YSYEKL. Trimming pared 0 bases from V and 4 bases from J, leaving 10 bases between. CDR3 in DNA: TGCGCCAGCAGCCAAGATCGGAGGACTTACGAGCAGTACTTC. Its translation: CASSQDRRTYEQYF.

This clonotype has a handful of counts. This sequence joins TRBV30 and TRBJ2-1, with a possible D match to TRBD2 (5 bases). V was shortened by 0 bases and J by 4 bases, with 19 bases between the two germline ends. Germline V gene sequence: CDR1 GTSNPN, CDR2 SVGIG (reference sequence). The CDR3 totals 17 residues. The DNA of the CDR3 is TGTGCCTGGAGTGTTTCTTTCCCCAGCGGAGAGTACAATGAGCAGTTCTTC. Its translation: CAWSVSFPSGEYNEQFF.

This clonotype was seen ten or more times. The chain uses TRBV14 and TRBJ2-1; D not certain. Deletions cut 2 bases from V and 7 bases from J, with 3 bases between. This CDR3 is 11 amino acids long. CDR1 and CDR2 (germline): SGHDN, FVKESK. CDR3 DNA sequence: TGTGCCAGCAGCCAACCTAATGAGCAGTTCTTC. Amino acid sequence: CASSQPNEQFF. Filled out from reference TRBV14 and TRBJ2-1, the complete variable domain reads EAGVTQFPSHSVIEKGQTVTLRCDPISGHDNLYWYRRVMGKEIKFLLHFVKESKQDESGMPNNRFLAERTGGTYSTLKVQPAELEDSGVYFCASSQPNEQFFGPGTRLTVL.

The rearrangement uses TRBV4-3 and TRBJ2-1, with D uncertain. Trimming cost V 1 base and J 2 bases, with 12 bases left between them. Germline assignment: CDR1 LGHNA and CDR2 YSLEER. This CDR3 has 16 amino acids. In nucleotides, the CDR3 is TGCGCCAGCAGCCAAGTTTTAGGCGGTCCCTACAATGAGCAGTTCTTC. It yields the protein CASSQVLGGPYNEQFF.

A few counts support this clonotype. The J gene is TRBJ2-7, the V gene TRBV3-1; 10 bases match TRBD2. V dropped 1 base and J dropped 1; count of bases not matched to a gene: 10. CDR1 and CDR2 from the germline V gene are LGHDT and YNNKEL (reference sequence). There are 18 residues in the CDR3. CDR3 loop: CASSQGAGTSEDSYEQYF. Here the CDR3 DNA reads TGTGCCAGCAGCCAAGGGGCGGGGACTAGCGAGGATTCCTACGAGCAGTACTTC.

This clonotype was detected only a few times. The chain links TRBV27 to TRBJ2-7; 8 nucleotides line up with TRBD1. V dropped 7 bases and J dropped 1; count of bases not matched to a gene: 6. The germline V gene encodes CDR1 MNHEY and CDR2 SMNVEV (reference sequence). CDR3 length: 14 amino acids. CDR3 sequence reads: CASNGQGGSYEQYF. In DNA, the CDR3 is TGTGCCAGCAATGGACAGGGAGGTTCCTACGAGCAGTACTTC.

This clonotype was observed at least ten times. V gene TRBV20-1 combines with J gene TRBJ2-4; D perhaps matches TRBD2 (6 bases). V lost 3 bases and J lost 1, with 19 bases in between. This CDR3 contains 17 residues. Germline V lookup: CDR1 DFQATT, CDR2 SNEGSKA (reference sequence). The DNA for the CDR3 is TGCAGTGCTAGCCCCCGGAGGGGATGGTGGGCCAAAAACATTCAGTACTTC. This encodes CSASPRRGWWAKNIQYF.

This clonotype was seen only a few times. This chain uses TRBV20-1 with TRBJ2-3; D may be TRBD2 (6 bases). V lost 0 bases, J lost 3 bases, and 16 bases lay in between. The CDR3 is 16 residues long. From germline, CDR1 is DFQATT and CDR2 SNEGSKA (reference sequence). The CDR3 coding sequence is TGCAGTGCTAGAGAATCCTCGGGAGTAATGACAGATACGCAGTATTTT. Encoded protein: CSARESSGVMTDTQYF.

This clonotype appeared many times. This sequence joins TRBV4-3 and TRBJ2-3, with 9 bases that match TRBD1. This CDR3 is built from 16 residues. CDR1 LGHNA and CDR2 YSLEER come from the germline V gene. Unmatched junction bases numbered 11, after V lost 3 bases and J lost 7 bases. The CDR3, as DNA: TGCGCCAGCAGCCAGTGGGACAGGGAGGAAGAAAATACGCAGTATTTT. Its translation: CASSQWDREEENTQYF.